These 22 T cell receptor beta chains share one sample of origin, sequenced in a study of human T cells and chemical hapten exposure. Sample time point: pre-sensitization, week 0. The treatment denotes: therapeutic diphenylcyclopropenone sensitization with weekly scalp DPC. Each CDR3 protein gets one entry after TCRdb re-called the RACE reads with MiXCR. Of about 120,000 distinct CDR3 sequences detected, less than 15% appear once; the ten largest clones hold 2.5% to 3.5%. The sample was whole blood, taken in connection with sensitization to the hapten diphenylcyclopropenone (DPC). Every receptor here comes from a woman aged 18-29 years with alopecia areata. Some clones in this sample may be carry-over from other donors' samples.

This clonotype came up many times. The genes are TRBV12-5 and TRBJ1-1; D unclear. CDR3 length: 12 amino acids. The germline CDR1 and CDR2 sequences are LGHNT and FRNRAP. Trimming pared 3 bases from V and 2 bases from J, leaving 4 bases between. The CDR3 spells CASGFDNTEAFF. Written as DNA, the CDR3 is TGTGCTAGTGGTTTTGATAACACTGAAGCTTTCTTT.

This clonotype was recorded many times. The chain couples TRBV7-3 to TRBJ1-1; the match to TRBD1 covers 7 bases. Trimming at V came to 4 bases and at J to 1 base, leaving 0 bases not matched to a gene. The CDR3 sequence is 13 residues long. Germline V lookup: CDR1 SGHTA, CDR2 FQGTGA. CDR3 DNA: TGTGCCAGCAGCTGGGACAGGAACACTGAAGCTTTCTTT. The encoded protein is CASSWDRNTEAFF.

The V and J genes are TRBV14 and TRBJ2-1; 8 nucleotides align to TRBD2. CDR3 length: 15 amino acids. Per germline, CDR1 SGHDN and CDR2 FVKESK. V dropped 9 bases and J dropped 4; count of bases not matched to a gene: 11. The CDR3, as DNA: TGTGCCAGTAGCTTCAGGACTAGCTTATACAATGAGCAGTTCTTC. Protein sequence: CASSFRTSLYNEQFF.

This clonotype was seen a handful of times. The chain recombines TRBV4-3 with TRBJ2-3; D is ambiguous. Per germline, CDR1 LGHNA and CDR2 YSLEER. CDR3 size: 13 residues. The V gene lost 4 bases and the J gene lost 1 base, with 6 bases spanning the gap. The CDR3 DNA follows: TGCGCCAGCAGCCTGGAAGGCACAGATACGCAGTATTTT. Its translation is CASSLEGTDTQYF.

This clonotype occurred a few times. The chain joins TRBV30 to TRBJ1-1; TRBD1 is a possible D gene (6 bases). The V gene's germline CDR1 is GTSNPN and CDR2 SVGIG (reference sequence). V shed 0 bases and J shed 0 bases, with 29 bases lying between them. There are 21 residues in the CDR3. CDR3 in DNA: TGTGCCTGGAGTGTACCCAAAAGTGGAATAAGGACAGCCGTAATGAACACTGAAGCTTTCTTT. This codes for CAWSVPKSGIRTAVMNTEAFF.

The CDR3 loop reads CASQGGQGSGELFF. CDR3 in DNA: TGTGCCAGCCAGGGGGGACAGGGAAGCGGGGAGCTGTTTTTT. V is TRBV7-9 and J is TRBJ2-2; 9 bases match TRBD1. J lost 7 bases, V lost 8 bases, and 8 bases had no gene match. The CDR3 has 14 residues. CDR1 and CDR2 from the germline V gene are SEHNR and FQNEAQ (reference sequence).

Here the CDR3 DNA reads TGTGCCAGCAGCTTAACGTCAGCCTCCTACGAGCAGTACTTC. This sequence encodes CASSLTSASYEQYF. V usage is TRBV7-3 and J usage is TRBJ2-7, with unresolved D. V was trimmed by 0 bases and J by 0 bases, leaving 6 bases between them. The CDR3 runs 14 residues. CDR1 is SGHTA and CDR2 is FQGTGA in the germline V gene.

This clonotype was observed a few times. The chain recombines TRBV7-2 with TRBJ1-1; no reliable D call. The germline V and J ends were trimmed by 5 bases and 4 bases, with 11 bases remaining between them. Germline CDR1 and CDR2: SGHTA and FQGNSA. The CDR3 is made up of 13 amino acids. For the CDR3, the DNA is TGTGCCAGCAGCGGGCTCTGGACCACTGAAGCTTTCTTT. It is translated as CASSGLWTTEAFF.

In its sample, this clonotype was seen a few times. This chain joins TRBV28 and TRBJ1-1; no definite D call. Trimming took 5 bases from V and 3 from J, leaving 10 bases between them. The CDR3 is made up of 13 amino acids. The V gene's germline CDR1 is MDHEN and CDR2 SYDVKM. The CDR3 DNA follows: TGTGCCAGCAGTCCGAGACCTTACACTGAAGCTTTCTTT. Translating it yields CASSPRPYTEAFF.

J is TRBJ2-5 and V is TRBV7-8; 16 nucleotides align to TRBD2. CDR3 length: 17 residues. CDR1 is SGHVS, CDR2 FQNEAQ, per germline. V was pared by 5 bases and J by 5 bases, with 8 bases of the junction left unmatched. CDR3 amino acids: CASSLGTSGGADETQYF. The DNA for the CDR3 is TGTGCCAGCAGCCTTGGGACTAGCGGGGGGGCCGACGAGACCCAGTACTTC.

This chain links TRBV12-3 or TRBV12-4 with TRBJ2-7; no reliable D call. The CDR3 length is 15 residues. Between the trimmed V and J ends, which lost 4 bases and 1 base, there was a span of 14 bases. The CDR3 sequence: CASSSVGRASYEQYF. The CDR3 nucleotides read TGTGCCAGCAGTTCCGTGGGCCGGGCTTCCTACGAGCAGTACTTC.

Many counts were recorded for this clonotype. In DNA, the CDR3 is TGTGCCAGCAGCGAAGGACTCGTGAATCAGCCCCAGCATTTT. This gives the protein CASSEGLVNQPQHF. The chain has TRBV4-2 and TRBJ1-5; D unresolved. The CDR3 runs 14 residues. V lost 5 bases to trimming and J lost 4 bases, with 12 bases between them. CDR1 LGHNA and CDR2 YNFKEQ come from the germline V gene.

This rearrangement joins TRBV5-1 to TRBJ2-5; 10 bases are a match to TRBD2. Germline-derived CDR1 and CDR2 are SGHRS and YFSETQ. The CDR3 extends over 18 amino acids. The V gene end was trimmed by 0 bases and the J gene end by 0 bases; junction bases not matched to a gene: 8. The CDR3 DNA is TGCGCCAGCAGCTTGGAGCGGGGGGGCGATTCGTACCAAGAGACCCAGTACTTC. Translated, it gives CASSLERGGDSYQETQYF.

The chain is built from TRBV29-1 and TRBJ2-7, with 9 bases identical to TRBD1. From germline, CDR1 is SQVTM and CDR2 ANQGSEA. V shed 4 bases, J shed 5 bases, and the junction held 6 bases outside the gene matches. The CDR3 length is 13 residues. The CDR3 loop reads CSVVGTGYDEQYF. The DNA of the CDR3 is TGCAGCGTTGTAGGGACAGGGTACGACGAGCAGTACTTC.

In this sample, this clonotype turned up many times. The gene calls are TRBV7-3 and TRBJ2-1; 13 bases are shared with TRBD2. The J segment lost 4 bases and the V segment lost 5 bases, leaving 5 bases of the junction unmatched. The germline gives CDR1 SGHTA, CDR2 FQGTGA. This CDR3 has 16 residues. CDR3 amino acids: CASSQTSGGSYNEQFF. In DNA, the CDR3 is TGTGCCAGCAGCCAGACTAGCGGGGGGAGTTACAATGAGCAGTTCTTC. The whole variable domain, filled in from reference TRBV7-3 and TRBJ2-1, reads GAGVSQTPSNKVTEKGKYVELRCDPISGHTALYWYRQSLGQGPEFLIYFQGTGAADDSGLPNDRFFAVRPEGSVSTLKIQRTERGDSAVYLCASSQTSGGSYNEQFFGPGTRLTVL.

This chain joins TRBV7-2 and TRBJ1-6, with 7 bases lining up with TRBD1. Unmatched junction bases numbered 15, after V lost 3 bases and J lost 10 bases. Germline V gene lookup returns CDR1 SGHTA and CDR2 FQGNSA. The CDR3 loop spans 17 amino acids. The CDR3 DNA is TGTGCCAGCAGCTTCCTACTAAGGACAGGAGGGGACTCACCCCTCCACTTT. Its protein is CASSFLLRTGGDSPLHF.

Notes on this clonotype: Possible read error: a much larger clone is one base away. V is TRBV15 and J is TRBJ2-3, with no clear D. This CDR3 is 14 amino acids long. CDR1 LNHNV and CDR2 YYDKDF come from the germline V gene (reference sequence). The CDR3 DNA reads TGTGCCACCAGGGAACGAAGGGTTTCAGATTCGCAGTATTTT. Residues: CATRERRVSDSQYF.

There are a few counts of this clonotype. The genes are TRBV5-1 and TRBJ2-7, with TRBD2 as a possible D gene (6 bases). CDR1 is SGHRS, CDR2 YFSETQ, per germline. Trimming removed 4 bases from V and 2 bases from J, with 10 bases in between. This CDR3 spans 13 amino acids. CDR3 in amino acids: CASSPTRAYEQYF. The CDR3 DNA reads TGCGCCAGCAGCCCGACTAGAGCCTACGAGCAGTACTTC.

The gene calls are TRBV7-9 and TRBJ1-1; D is perhaps TRBD1 (5 bases). CDR3 length: 13 amino acids. CDR1 is SEHNR, CDR2 FQNEAQ, per germline (reference sequence). The V gene lost 0 bases and the J gene lost 6 bases, with 8 bases spanning the gap. The CDR3 sequence: CASSLAPGAEAFF. The CDR3 region has the DNA TGTGCCAGCAGCTTAGCGCCGGGGGCTGAAGCTTTCTTT.

The chain links TRBV7-2 to TRBJ2-7, with D perhaps assigned TRBD1 or TRBD2 (5 bases each). The CDR3 covers 15 residues. Germline CDR1 reads SGHTA; CDR2 reads FQGNSA. The V end lost 3 bases, the J end lost 3 bases, and 15 bases lay between the germline ends. The CDR3: CASSLQGTRRYEQYF. The CDR3 DNA follows: TGTGCCAGCAGCTTGCAGGGAACTAGGCGCTACGAGCAGTACTTC.

At least ten counts were recorded for this clonotype. The V gene is TRBV12-3 or TRBV12-4, the J gene TRBJ2-5; D not resolved. The length of the CDR3 is 11 residues. Trimming pared 6 bases from V and 5 bases from J, leaving 7 bases between. In nucleotides, the CDR3 is TGTGCCAGCAGCTTCGCTGAGACCCAGTACTTC. This translates into CASSFAETQYF.

The V gene is TRBV27, the J gene TRBJ1-4; 7 bases map to TRBD1. The junction had 6 bases not matched to a gene; V was cut back by 2 bases and J by 0 bases. The germline CDR1 and CDR2 sequences are MNHEY and SMNVEV (reference sequence). There are 17 residues in the CDR3. The CDR3 is CASSLAPTGATNEKLFF. CDR3 DNA sequence: TGTGCCAGCAGTTTAGCCCCCACAGGGGCAACTAATGAAAAACTGTTTTTT.